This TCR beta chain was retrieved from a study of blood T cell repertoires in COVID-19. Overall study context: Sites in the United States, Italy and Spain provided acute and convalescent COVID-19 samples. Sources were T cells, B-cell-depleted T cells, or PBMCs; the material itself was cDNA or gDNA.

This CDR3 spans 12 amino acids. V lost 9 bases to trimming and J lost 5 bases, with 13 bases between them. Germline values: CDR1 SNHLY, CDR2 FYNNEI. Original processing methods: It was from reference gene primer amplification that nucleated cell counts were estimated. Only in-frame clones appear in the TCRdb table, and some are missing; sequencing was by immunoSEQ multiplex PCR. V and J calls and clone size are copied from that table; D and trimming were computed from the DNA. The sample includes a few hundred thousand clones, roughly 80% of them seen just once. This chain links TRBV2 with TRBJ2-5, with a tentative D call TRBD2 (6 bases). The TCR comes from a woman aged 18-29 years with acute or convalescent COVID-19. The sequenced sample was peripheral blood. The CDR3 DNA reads TGTGCCAGGGAGGGAGCTCAGGAGACCCAGTACTTC. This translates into CAREGAQETQYF.